This TCR beta chain stems from a study of OX40 agonist ivuxolimab in advanced cancers. The CDR3 loop spans 15 amino acids. The V gene end was trimmed by 0 bases and the J gene end by 8 bases; junction bases not matched to a gene: 8. Germline CDR1 is SGHNT and CDR2 is YYREEE (reference sequence). Here immunoSEQ multiplex PCR was the method, and the copy in TCRdb shows in-frame clones only, minus some. The repertoire holds some 39,000 clones, with roughly 77% as singletons. The receptor's source is an adult with an advanced solid tumor such as melanoma, head and neck, liver or kidney cancer. This material consisted of CD4+ or CD8+ T cells sorted from blood, taken in a trial of the OX40 agonist ivuxolimab. The chain uses TRBV5-4 and TRBJ2-1; TRBD1 agrees at 7 bases. As DNA, the CDR3 is TGTGCCAGCAGCTTGGACAGGGGAGTGACAGATGAGCAGTTCTTC. This gives the protein CASSLDRGVTDEQFF.